This is a list of T cell receptor beta chains from one sample in a study of blood T cells in healthy people across ages. One entry per CDR3 protein, called by TCRdb with MiXCR from the 5' RACE reads. The sample records 600,000 to 800,000 distinct CDR3 sequences, 20% to 25% being singletons. The material sequenced was blood. These receptors were taken from a man aged 65 to 85 in good health. Both conserved end residues are part of each CDR3. Fields, in order: D gene, CDR3 length, V gene, J gene, CDR3 protein. A D gene is named only where the DNA matches it firmly.

-	14	TRBV5-1	TRBJ2-7	CASSSEEFAYEQYF
-	14	TRBV6-5	TRBJ2-3	CASSPHPSTDTQYF
-	15	TRBV6-5	TRBJ2-4	CASSDSQGAKNIQYF
-	13	TRBV15	TRBJ2-1	CATSRRLAPEQFF
TRBD1	15	TRBV15	TRBJ2-5	CATSRTGFGEETQYF
-	13	TRBV6-1	TRBJ1-1	CATAGRANTEAFF
TRBD1	14	TRBV12-3/TRBV12-4	TRBJ2-3	CASNRDRATDTQYF
TRBD2	16	TRBV20-1	TRBJ2-5	CSARDGGRVLQETQYF
TRBD2	19	TRBV9	-	CASSPPTSGHPPLRDEQFF
TRBD2	13	TRBV12-5	TRBJ2-5	CASQSGSEETQYF
TRBD1	15	TRBV4-1	TRBJ1-5	CASSRIRDSNQPQHF
TRBD2	18	TRBV5-1	TRBJ2-3	CASRRGTSGSRATDTQYF
-	16	TRBV5-6	TRBJ2-2	CASSLGLEIYARELFF
-	15	TRBV4-1	-	CASSQDSRAGNEQFF
TRBD2	15	TRBV5-1	TRBJ2-2	CTSSWSGGHTGELFF
TRBD2	19	TRBV3-1	TRBJ2-5	CASSPPSGTSGLYQETQYF
-	13	TRBV3-1	TRBJ2-7	CASSQVEGREQYF
-	14	TRBV2	TRBJ2-5	CASAGQRSQETQYF
-	13	TRBV6-5	TRBJ2-5	CAGRTYRGETQYF
TRBD2	15	TRBV7-9	TRBJ2-5	CASAVGSGSLETQYF
TRBD2	21	TRBV28	TRBJ2-1	CASSLGVGSGFSTGSYNEQFF
-	16	TRBV20-1	TRBJ1-2	CSARDGGKGLDYGYTF
-	12	TRBV20-1	TRBJ1-4	CSAREVYEKLFF
TRBD2	17	TRBV29-1	TRBJ2-7	CSVEGTGLAGSSYEQYF
-	14	TRBV6-2/TRBV6-3	TRBJ2-2	CASSYGGLTGELFF
-	14	TRBV5-8	TRBJ1-4	CASSTGPTNEKLFF
-	15	TRBV5-1	TRBJ2-7	CASSLGGTSSYEQYF
-	14	TRBV7-8	-	CASSHGGVHNEQFF
-	14	TRBV2	TRBJ2-6	CASTRTAGANVLTF
TRBD2	14	TRBV6-1	-	CASSEGLAFNEQFF
-	12	TRBV7-9	TRBJ2-3	CASSSQTDTQYF
-	12	TRBV11-2	TRBJ2-1	CASSLRSGEQFF
-	15	TRBV15	TRBJ1-1	CATSREAGGNTEAFF
TRBD2	14	TRBV6-5	TRBJ2-5	CASSRRTSRETQYF
-	13	TRBV24-1	TRBJ1-2	CATSDKRVSGYTF
TRBD2	18	TRBV4-1	TRBJ2-3	CASSQELTSGTSTDTQYF
-	17	TRBV28	TRBJ2-1	CASSLSTRQGVYNEQFF
TRBD2	14	TRBV20-1	TRBJ2-5	CSARGLAAQETQYF
-	13	TRBV5-1	TRBJ2-5	CASSLGGFETQYF
-	13	TRBV20-1	TRBJ2-5	CSAFMEGRETQYF
-	14	TRBV7-3	TRBJ2-3	CASSLNPGSDTQYF
-	15	TRBV6-1	TRBJ2-5	CASSVRGVGQETQYF
-	15	TRBV5-1	TRBJ2-5	CASSSYDLGGGTQYF